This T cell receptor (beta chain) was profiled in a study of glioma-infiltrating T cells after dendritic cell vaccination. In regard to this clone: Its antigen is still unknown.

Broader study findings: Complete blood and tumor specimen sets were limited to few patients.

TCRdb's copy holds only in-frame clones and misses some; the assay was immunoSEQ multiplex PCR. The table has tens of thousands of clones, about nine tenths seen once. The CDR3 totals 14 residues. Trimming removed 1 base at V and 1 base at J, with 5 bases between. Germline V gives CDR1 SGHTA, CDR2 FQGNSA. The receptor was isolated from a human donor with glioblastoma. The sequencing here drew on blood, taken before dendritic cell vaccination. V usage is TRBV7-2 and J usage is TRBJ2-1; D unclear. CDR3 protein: CASSLVRSYNEQFF. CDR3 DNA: TGTGCCAGCAGCTTAGTTCGGTCCTACAATGAGCAGTTCTTC.